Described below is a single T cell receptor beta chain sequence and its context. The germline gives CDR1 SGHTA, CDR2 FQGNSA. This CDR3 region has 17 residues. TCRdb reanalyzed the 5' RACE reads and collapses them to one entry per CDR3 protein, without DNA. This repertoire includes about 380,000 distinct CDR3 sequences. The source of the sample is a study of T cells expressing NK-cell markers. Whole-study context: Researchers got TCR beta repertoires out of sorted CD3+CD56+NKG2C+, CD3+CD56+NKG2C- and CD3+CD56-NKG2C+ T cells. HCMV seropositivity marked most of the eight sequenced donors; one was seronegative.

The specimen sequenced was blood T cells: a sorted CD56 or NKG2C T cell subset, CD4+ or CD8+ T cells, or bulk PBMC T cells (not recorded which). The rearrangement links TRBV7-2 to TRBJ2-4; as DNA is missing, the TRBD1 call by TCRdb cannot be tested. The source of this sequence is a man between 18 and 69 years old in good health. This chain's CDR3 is CASSIKDRTLAKNIQYF.